Listed below are T cell receptor beta chains from one sample, sequenced in a study of blood T cell repertoires in COVID-19. The repertoire was sequenced with immunoSEQ multiplex PCR; TCRdb's copy has only in-frame clones and lacks some. The sample records about 35,000 clones, about 90% being singletons. Material for sequencing was peripheral blood. The receptors come from a man aged 80 or over with acute or convalescent COVID-19. Each CDR3 is given with its conserved first and last residue.

CDR3 protein	CDR3 length	V gene	J gene
CASSRAYEQYF	11	TRBV12-3/TRBV12-4	TRBJ2-7
CAISESGLPTRSGNTIYF	18	TRBV10-3	TRBJ1-3
CASSSASQGIYEQYF	15	TRBV6-2/TRBV6-3	TRBJ2-7
CASSPGTGGFF	11	TRBV7-9	TRBJ1-1
CASSRGQGANYGYTF	15	TRBV18	TRBJ1-2
CASSSLRRNTEAFF	14	TRBV27	TRBJ1-1
CASHQGFGGYTF	12	TRBV6-5	TRBJ1-2
CASSPGTVINYGYTF	15	TRBV18	TRBJ1-2
CASSEYWTGKYEQYF	15	TRBV10-1	TRBJ2-7
CASSPSTGLGSTDSPLHF	18	TRBV28	TRBJ1-6
CASSLIPGQSQAQYF	15	TRBV5-1	TRBJ2-5
CASSTQEGYTF	11	TRBV7-9	TRBJ1-2
CASSLRMIRGRDTEAFF	17	TRBV7-2	TRBJ1-1
CASLLAGTDTQYF	13	TRBV5-1	TRBJ2-3
CATTREGGPGQLFF	14	TRBV15	TRBJ2-2
CASSSTGGVGEAFF	14	TRBV7-9	TRBJ1-1
CASSLTGGPEAFF	13	TRBV2	TRBJ1-1
CASSLMTGADNSPLHF	16	TRBV27	TRBJ1-6
CASSRWLAGVGNEQFF	16	TRBV19	TRBJ2-1
CASSRQGLYGYTF	13	TRBV19	TRBJ1-2
CASSGMINIQYF	12	TRBV2	TRBJ2-4
CASSLREGNSPLHF	14	TRBV11-2	TRBJ1-6
CASSPRGQGNTGELFF	16	TRBV18	TRBJ2-2
CASSPGQVILGGYTF	15	TRBV4-1	TRBJ1-2
CSAAGQGYNEQFF	13	TRBV29-1	TRBJ2-1
CASSEVGQGHYGYTF	15	TRBV2	TRBJ1-2
CATKRGASNEQFF	13	TRBV24-1	TRBJ2-1
CATNAWTGGSGNTIYF	16	TRBV24-1	TRBJ1-3
CASSEIRENTEAFF	14	TRBV10-2	TRBJ1-1
CASQDTNRNTIYF	13	TRBV10-1	TRBJ1-3
CASSLVGNSPLHF	13	TRBV7-8	TRBJ1-6
CASLGPRQGWEIYGYTF	17	TRBV2	TRBJ1-2
CASSTSGGLGTDTQYF	16	TRBV2	TRBJ2-3
CASSVGQGRNYGYTF	15	TRBV9	TRBJ1-2
CASSPTGARQPQHF	14	TRBV9	TRBJ1-5
CASSWAPKQGGTEAFF	16	TRBV5-1	TRBJ1-1
CASSLGGPTVRYTF	14	TRBV7-3	TRBJ1-2
CASSGIGTSGGLLYNEQFF	19	TRBV2	TRBJ2-1
CASSPWTQNTEAFF	14	TRBV5-4	TRBJ1-1
CASSLGGGRNTIYF	14	TRBV7-8	TRBJ1-3
CASRPTGTSTDTQYF	15	TRBV28	TRBJ2-3
CASSYQGANTGELFF	15	TRBV7-3	TRBJ2-2
CASSPPSGTYNEQFF	15	TRBV7-6	TRBJ2-1
CASSIGTEHYGYTF	14	TRBV19	TRBJ1-2
CASSSGGISTDTQYF	15	TRBV11-3	TRBJ2-3
CASSQVPGGEQYF	13	TRBV3-1/TRBV3-2	TRBJ2-7
CASSYGQGRYTF	12	TRBV7-2	TRBJ1-2
CASSLASGGPSSGNTIYF	18	TRBV5-1	TRBJ1-3
CASSWDIHEQYF	12	TRBV11-2	TRBJ2-7
CASSLGQGSSGNTIYF	16	TRBV7-9	TRBJ1-3
CASSAPRRTNEKLFF	15	TRBV21-1	TRBJ1-4
CASSLGGQGAILANVLTF	18	TRBV5-1	TRBJ2-6
CASSPSRTGELFF	13	TRBV27	TRBJ2-2
CASRRTGSTEAFF	13	TRBV7-9	TRBJ1-1
CASSAITLAGGYNEQFF	17	TRBV9	TRBJ2-1
CASSFGSSGTQYF	13	TRBV28	TRBJ2-5
CSVEVLAGGNTEAFF	15	TRBV29-1	TRBJ1-1
CASSAQGIDEAFF	13	TRBV18	TRBJ1-1
CASSWVRGRGFEKLFF	16	TRBV5-1	TRBJ1-4